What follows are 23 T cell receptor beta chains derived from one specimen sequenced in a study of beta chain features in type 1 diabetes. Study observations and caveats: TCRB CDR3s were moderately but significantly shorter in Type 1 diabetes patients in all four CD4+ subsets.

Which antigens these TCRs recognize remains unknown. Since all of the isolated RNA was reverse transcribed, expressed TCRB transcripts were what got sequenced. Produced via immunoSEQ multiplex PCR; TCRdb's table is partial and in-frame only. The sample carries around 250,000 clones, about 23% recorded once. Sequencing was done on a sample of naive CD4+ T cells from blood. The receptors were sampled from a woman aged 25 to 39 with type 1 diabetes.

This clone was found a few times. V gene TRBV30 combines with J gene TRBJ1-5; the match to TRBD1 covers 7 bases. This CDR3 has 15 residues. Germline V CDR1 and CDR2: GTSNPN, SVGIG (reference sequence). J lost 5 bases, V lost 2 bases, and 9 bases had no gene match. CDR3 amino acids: CAWSSQGGTYQPQHF. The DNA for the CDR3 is TGTGCCTGGAGTTCGCAGGGGGGAACATATCAGCCCCAGCATTTT.

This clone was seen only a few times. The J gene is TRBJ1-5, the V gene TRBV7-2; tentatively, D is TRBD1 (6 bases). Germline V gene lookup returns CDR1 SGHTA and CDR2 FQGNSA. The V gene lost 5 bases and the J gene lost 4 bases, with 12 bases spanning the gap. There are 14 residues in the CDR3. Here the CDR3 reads CASSPPRGNQPQHF. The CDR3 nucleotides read TGTGCCAGCAGCCCACCTAGGGGGAATCAGCCCCAGCATTTT.

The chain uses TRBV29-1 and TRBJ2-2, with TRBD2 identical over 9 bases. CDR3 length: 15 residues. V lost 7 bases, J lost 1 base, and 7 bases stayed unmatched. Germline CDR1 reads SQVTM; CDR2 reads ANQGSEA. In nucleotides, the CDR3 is TGCAGCGCAAGTCAGACTAGCGGGAACACCGGGGAGCTGTTTTTT. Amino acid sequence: CSASQTSGNTGELFF.

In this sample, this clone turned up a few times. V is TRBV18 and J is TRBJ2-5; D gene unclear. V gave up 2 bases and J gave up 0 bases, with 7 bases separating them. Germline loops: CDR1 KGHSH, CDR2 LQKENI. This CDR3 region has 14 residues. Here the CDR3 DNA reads TGTGCCAGCTCACCAACTCCAAACCAAGAGACCCAGTACTTC. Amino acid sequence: CASSPTPNQETQYF.

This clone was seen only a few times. CDR3 nucleotide sequence: TGTGCCAGTAGCGCGGGTACAGCCCAAGAGACCCAGTACTTC. Protein: CASSAGTAQETQYF. The rearrangement uses TRBV19 and TRBJ2-5, with a tentative D call TRBD2 (5 bases). CDR1 is LNHDA, CDR2 SQIVND, per germline (reference sequence). The CDR3 covers 14 residues. V dropped 6 bases and J dropped 1 base, with 12 bases sitting between them.

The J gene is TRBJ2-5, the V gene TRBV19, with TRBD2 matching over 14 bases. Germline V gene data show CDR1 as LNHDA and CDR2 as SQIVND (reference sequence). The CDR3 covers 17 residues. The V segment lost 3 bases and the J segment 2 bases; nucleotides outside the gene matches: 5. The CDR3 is CASSILGLAGGQETQYF. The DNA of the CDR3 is TGTGCCAGTAGTATCCTCGGACTAGCGGGAGGACAAGAGACCCAGTACTTC.

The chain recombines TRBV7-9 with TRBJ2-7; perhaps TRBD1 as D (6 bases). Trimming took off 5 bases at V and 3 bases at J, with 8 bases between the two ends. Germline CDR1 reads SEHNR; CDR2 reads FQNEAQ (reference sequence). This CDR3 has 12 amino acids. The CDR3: CASSRQVYEQYF. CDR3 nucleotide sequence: TGTGCCAGCAGCCGACAGGTCTACGAGCAGTACTTC.

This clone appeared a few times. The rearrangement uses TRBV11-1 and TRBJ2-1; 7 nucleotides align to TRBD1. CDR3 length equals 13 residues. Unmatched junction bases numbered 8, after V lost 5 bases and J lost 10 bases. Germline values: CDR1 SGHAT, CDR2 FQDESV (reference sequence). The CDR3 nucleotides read TGTGCCAGCAGCAAAAACCGGGACAGCGAGCAGTTCTTC. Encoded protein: CASSKNRDSEQFF.

CDR3 sequence: CATSRSGRNEKLFF. The CDR3 region has the DNA TGTGCCACCAGCAGAAGCGGACGGAATGAAAAACTGTTTTTT. V gene TRBV15 combines with J gene TRBJ1-4; D is undetermined. The germline gives CDR1 LNHNV, CDR2 YYDKDF (reference sequence). The CDR3 sequence is 14 residues long. V was pared by 2 bases and J by 5 bases, with 9 bases between.

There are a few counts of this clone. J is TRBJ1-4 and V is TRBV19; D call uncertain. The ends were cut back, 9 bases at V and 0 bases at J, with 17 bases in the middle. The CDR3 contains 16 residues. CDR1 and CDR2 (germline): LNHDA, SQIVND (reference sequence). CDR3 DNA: TGTGCCAGCAGGCGCCCGTCACCTACAACTAATGAAAAACTGTTTTTT. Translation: CASRRPSPTTNEKLFF.

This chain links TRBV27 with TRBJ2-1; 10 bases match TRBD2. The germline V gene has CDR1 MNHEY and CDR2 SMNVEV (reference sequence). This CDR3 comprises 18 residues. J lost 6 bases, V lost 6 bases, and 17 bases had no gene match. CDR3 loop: CASRYSSGSEGGANEQFF. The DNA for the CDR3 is TGTGCCAGCAGATACTCTAGCGGGAGTGAGGGTGGGGCCAATGAGCAGTTCTTC.

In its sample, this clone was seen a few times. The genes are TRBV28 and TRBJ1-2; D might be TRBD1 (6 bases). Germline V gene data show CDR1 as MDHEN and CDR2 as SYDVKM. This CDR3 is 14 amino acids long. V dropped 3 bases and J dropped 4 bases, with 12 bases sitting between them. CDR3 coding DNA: TGTGCCAGCAGTTTCGCAGGGGCCCTCTATGGCTACACCTTC. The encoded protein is CASSFAGALYGYTF.

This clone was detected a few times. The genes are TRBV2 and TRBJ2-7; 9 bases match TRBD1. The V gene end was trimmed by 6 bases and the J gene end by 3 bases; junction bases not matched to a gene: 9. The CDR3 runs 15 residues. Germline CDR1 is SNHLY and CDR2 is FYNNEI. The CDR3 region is CASRGVRDRVYEQYF. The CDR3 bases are TGTGCCAGCAGGGGAGTCCGGGACAGGGTCTACGAGCAGTACTTC.

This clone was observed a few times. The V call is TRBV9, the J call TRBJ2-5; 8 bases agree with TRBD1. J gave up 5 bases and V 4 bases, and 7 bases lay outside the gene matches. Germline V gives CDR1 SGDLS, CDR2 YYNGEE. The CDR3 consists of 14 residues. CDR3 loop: CASSKQQGGETQYF. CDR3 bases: TGTGCCAGCAGCAAACAACAGGGGGGTGAGACCCAGTACTTC.

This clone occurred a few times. CDR3 sequence: CASSWWAQQAPSNGYTF. CDR3 nucleotides: TGTGCCAGTAGTTGGTGGGCCCAACAGGCGCCCTCCAATGGCTACACCTTC. The rearrangement links TRBV19 to TRBJ1-2; D might be TRBD1 (5 bases). V lost 5 bases and J 6 bases, leaving 25 bases between the germline ends. Germline values: CDR1 LNHDA, CDR2 SQIVND (reference sequence). The length of the CDR3 is 17 residues.

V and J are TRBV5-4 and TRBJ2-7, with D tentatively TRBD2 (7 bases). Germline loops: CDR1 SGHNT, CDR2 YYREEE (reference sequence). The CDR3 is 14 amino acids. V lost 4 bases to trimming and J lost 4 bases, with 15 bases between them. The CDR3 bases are TGTGCCAGCAGCGGGGGGGGGCGCCCATACGAGCAGTACTTC. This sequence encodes CASSGGGRPYEQYF.

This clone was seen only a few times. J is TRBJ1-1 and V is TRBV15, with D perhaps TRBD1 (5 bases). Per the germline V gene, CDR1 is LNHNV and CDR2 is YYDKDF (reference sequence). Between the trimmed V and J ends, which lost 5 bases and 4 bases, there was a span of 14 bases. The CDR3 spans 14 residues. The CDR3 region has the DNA TGTGCCACCAGCGACCATCGGGGGAGCACTGAAGCTTTCTTT. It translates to CATSDHRGSTEAFF.

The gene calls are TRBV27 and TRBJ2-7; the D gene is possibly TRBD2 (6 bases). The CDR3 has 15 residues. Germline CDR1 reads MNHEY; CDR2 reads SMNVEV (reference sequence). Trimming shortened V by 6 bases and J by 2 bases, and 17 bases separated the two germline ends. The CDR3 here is CASSNHRERAYEQYF. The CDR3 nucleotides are TGTGCCAGCAGCAACCACCGGGAGAGAGCCTACGAGCAGTACTTC.

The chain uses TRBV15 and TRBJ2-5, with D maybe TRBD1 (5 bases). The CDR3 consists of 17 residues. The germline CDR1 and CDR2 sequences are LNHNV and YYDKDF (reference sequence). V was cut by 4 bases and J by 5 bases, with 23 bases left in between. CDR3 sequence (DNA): TGTGCCACCAGCAAATTACGGACGGCAGGGTTGGCGGAGACCCAGTACTTC. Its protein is CATSKLRTAGLAETQYF.

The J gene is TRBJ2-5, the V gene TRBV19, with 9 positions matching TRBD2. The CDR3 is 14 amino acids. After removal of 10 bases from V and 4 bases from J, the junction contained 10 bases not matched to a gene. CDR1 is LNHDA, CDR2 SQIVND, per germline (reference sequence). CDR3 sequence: CATSGIRGPETQYF. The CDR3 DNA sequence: TGTGCCACTAGCGGGATACGCGGGCCAGAGACCCAGTACTTC.

The CDR3 region is CAGVAGSSTDTQYF. The CDR3 coding sequence is TGTGCGGGGGTAGCGGGATCTAGCACAGATACGCAGTATTTT. The rearrangement joins TRBV6-1 to TRBJ2-3, with TRBD2 matching 8 bases. This CDR3 has 14 residues. Germline V gene data show CDR1 as MNHNS and CDR2 as SASEGT.

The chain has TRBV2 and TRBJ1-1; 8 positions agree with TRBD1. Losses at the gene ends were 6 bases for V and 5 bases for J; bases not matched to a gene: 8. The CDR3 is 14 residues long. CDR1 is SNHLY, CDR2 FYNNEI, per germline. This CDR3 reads CASSETGGRTEAFF. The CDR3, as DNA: TGTGCCAGCAGCGAAACAGGGGGAAGGACTGAAGCTTTCTTT.

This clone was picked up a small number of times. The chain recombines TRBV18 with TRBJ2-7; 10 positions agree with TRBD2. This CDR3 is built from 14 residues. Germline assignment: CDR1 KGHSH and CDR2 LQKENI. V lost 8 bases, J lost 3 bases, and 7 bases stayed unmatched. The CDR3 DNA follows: TGTGCCAGCCGAAGGCCTAGCGGGAGCTACGAGCAGTACTTC. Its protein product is CASRRPSGSYEQYF.